The following is a T cell receptor beta chain sequence with its context. This record belongs to a study of shared T cell receptors in the human thymus. CDR3 length: 16 residues. CDR1 is MDHEN and CDR2 is SYDVKM in the germline V gene. Trimming took 1 base from V and 7 from J, leaving 17 bases between them. Assay used: immunoSEQ multiplex PCR; TCRdb lists only in-frame clones, some missing. The sample yields around 340,000 clones, roughly 94% seen once. Material for sequencing was thymocytes. The clonotype comes from a human donor. The chain is built from TRBV28 and TRBJ2-1; D is perhaps TRBD1 (5 bases). The CDR3 sequence: CASSLFGRVERNEQFF. CDR3 coding DNA: TGTGCCAGCAGTTTATTTGGCAGGGTAGAAAGGAATGAGCAGTTCTTC.